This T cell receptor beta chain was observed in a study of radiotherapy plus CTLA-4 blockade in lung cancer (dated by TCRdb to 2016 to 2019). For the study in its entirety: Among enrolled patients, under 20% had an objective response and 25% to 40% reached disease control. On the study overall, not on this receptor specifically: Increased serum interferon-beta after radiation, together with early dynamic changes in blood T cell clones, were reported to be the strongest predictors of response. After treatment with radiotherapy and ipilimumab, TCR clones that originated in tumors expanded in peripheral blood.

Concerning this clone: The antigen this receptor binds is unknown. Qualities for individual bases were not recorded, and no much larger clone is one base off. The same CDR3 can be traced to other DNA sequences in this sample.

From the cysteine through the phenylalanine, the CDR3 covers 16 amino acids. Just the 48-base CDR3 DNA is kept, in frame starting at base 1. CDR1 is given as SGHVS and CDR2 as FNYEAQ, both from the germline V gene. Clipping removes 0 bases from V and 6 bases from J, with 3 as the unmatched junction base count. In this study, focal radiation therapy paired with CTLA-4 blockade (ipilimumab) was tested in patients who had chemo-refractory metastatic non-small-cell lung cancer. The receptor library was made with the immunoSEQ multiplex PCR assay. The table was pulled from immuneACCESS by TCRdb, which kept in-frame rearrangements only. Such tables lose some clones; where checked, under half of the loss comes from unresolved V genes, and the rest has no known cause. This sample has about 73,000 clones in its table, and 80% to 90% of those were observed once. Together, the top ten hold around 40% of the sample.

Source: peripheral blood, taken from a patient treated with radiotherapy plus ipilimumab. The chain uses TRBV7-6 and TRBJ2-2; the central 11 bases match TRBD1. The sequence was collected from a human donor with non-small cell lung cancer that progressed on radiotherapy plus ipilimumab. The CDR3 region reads CASSLAAGQGAGELFF. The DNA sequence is TGTGCCAGCAGCTTAGCGGCGGGACAGGGGGCCGGGGAGCTGTTTTTT.